Following are 7 T cell receptor beta chains from one sample sequenced in a study of identical twins. TCRdb recomputed calls from the 5' RACE reads with MiXCR, one row per CDR3 protein. The table has approximately 550,000 distinct CDR3 sequences, about 22% seen once. In addition, the sample was reused for a study of yellow fever vaccine responses in identical twins.

Sample: CD4+ T cells sorted from blood. These receptors all come from a woman aged 18-30 years in good health.

The chain couples TRBV7-2 to TRBJ2-2; TRBD2 agrees at 16 bases. The CDR3 extends over 17 amino acids. CDR1 and CDR2 (germline): SGHTA, FQGNSA. The V gene end was trimmed by 3 bases and the J gene end by 5 bases; junction bases not matched to a gene: 3. The CDR3 here is CASSFQGLAGGTGELFF. The CDR3 coding sequence is TGTGCCAGCAGCTTCCAGGGACTAGCGGGAGGGACCGGGGAGCTGTTTTTT.

This clonotype was detected a few times. The chain employs TRBV10-2 and TRBJ2-7; the D gene could be TRBD1 or TRBD2 (5 bases each). The CDR3 contains 13 residues. Germline CDR1 and CDR2: WSHSY and SAAADI. Trimming cost V 2 bases and J 6 bases, with 11 bases left between them. This chain's CDR3 is CASSERGRGEQYF. CDR3 bases: TGCGCCAGCAGTGAGAGGGGACGGGGCGAGCAGTACTTC.

The chain links TRBV5-1 to TRBJ1-1, with no clear D. In germline, CDR1 is SGHRS, CDR2 YFSETQ. Trimming left V 0 bases short and J 2 bases short, with 8 bases between. CDR3 length: 14 amino acids. The CDR3 coding sequence is TGCGCCAGCAGCTTGGCCCCGGAAAACACTGAAGCTTTCTTT. Its protein product is CASSLAPENTEAFF.

The chain is built from TRBV2 and TRBJ1-1; 8 bases map to TRBD1. V was clipped by 6 bases and J by 3 bases; unmatched bases: 9. This CDR3 region has 15 residues. Germline CDR1 SNHLY, CDR2 FYNNEI. CDR3 nucleotide sequence: TGTGCCAGCAGACAGGGGGTGTTGGGACACACTGAAGCTTTCTTT. Its translation is CASRQGVLGHTEAFF.

Only a few counts were recorded for this clonotype. The rearrangement joins TRBV5-5 to TRBJ2-4; D possibly corresponds to TRBD2 (7 bases). CDR1 SGHKS and CDR2 YYEKEE come from the germline V gene (reference sequence). V was trimmed by 5 bases and J by 4 bases, leaving 16 bases between them. This CDR3 is built from 15 residues. The CDR3 DNA reads as TGTGCCAGCAGAATGGGGGGGGGCCCAAAAAACATTCAGTACTTC. Its protein is CASRMGGGPKNIQYF.

The genes are TRBV6-1 and TRBJ2-4; 7 bases agree with TRBD1. Germline CDR1 is MNHNS and CDR2 is SASEGT. The CDR3 spans 14 residues. V was pared by 6 bases and J by 7 bases, with 9 bases of the junction left unmatched. CDR3 region: CASSLPGTDNIQYF. The CDR3 DNA sequence: TGTGCCAGCAGCCTACCCGGGACAGACAACATTCAGTACTTC.

This clonotype was observed a few times. J is TRBJ2-7 and V is TRBV4-1, with 12 nucleotides matching TRBD2. CDR3 length: 15 residues. The germline gives CDR1 MGHRA, CDR2 YSYEKL. V trimming: 4 bases; J trimming: 3 bases; junction bases outside the gene matches: 4. CDR3 in amino acids: CASSPGLAGFYEQYV. In DNA form, the CDR3 reads TGCGCCAGCAGCCCCGGACTAGCGGGGTTCTACGAGCAGTACGTC.